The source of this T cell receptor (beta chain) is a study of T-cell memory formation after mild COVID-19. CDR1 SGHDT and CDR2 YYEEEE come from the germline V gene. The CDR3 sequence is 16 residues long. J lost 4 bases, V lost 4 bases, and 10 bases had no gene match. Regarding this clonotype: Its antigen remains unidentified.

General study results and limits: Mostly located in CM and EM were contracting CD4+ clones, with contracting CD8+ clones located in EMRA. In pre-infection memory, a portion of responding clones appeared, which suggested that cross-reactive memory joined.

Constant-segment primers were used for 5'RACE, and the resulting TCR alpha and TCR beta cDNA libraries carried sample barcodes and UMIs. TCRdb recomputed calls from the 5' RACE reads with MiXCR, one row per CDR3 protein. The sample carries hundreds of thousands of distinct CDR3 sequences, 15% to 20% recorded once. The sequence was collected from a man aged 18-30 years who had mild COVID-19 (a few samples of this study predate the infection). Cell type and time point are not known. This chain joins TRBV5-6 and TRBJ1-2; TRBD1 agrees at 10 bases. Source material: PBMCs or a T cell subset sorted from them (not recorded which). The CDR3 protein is CASSARGTGVSYGYTF. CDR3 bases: TGTGCCAGCAGCGCGAGGGGGACAGGGGTTTCCTATGGCTACACCTTC.